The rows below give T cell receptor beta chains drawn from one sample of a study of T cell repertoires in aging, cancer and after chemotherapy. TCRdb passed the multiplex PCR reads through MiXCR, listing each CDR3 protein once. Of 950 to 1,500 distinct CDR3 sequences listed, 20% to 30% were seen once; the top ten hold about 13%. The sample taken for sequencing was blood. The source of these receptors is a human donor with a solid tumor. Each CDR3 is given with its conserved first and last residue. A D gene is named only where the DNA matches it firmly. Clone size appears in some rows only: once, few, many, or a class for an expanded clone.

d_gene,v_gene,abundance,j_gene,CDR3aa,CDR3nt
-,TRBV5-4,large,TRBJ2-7,CASSLGTSEQYF,TGTGCCAGCAGCTTGGGAACATCCGAGCAGTACTTC
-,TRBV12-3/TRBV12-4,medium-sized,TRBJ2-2,CASGLMGGGSGELFF,TGTGCCAGCGGATTAATGGGAGGGGGCAGCGGGGAGCTGTTTTTT
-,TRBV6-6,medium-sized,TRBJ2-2,CASSLEVGELFF,TGTGCCAGCAGTTTAGAAGTCGGGGAGCTGTTTTTT
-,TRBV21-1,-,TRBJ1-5,CAAVPDSREVSNQPQHF,TGTGCCGCAGTTCCGGACTCTCGGGAGGTTAGCAATCAGCCCCAGCATTTT
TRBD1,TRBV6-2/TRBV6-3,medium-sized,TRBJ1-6,CASRGSGQGSPLHF,TGTGCCAGCAGAGGCTCAGGACAGGGTTCACCCCTCCACTTT
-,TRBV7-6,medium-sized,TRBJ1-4,CASSPILGLPTNEKLFF,TGTGCCAGCAGCCCCATTTTGGGGTTGCCAACTAATGAAAAACTGTTTTTT
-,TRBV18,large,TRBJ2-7,CASSPDPPWEGGYEQYF,TGTGCCAGCTCACCCGACCCGCCGTGGGAGGGGGGTTACGAGCAGTACTTC
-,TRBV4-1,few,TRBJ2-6,CAGGIPGANVLTF,TGCGCCGGGGGCATTCCTGGGGCCAACGTCCTGACTTTC
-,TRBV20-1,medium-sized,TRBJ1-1,CSARVRVVLTEAFF,TGCAGTGCTAGGGTTCGGGTTGTCCTTACTGAAGCTTTCTTT
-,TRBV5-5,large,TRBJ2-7,CASSLDGYYEQYF,TGTGCCAGCAGCTTGGACGGATACTACGAGCAGTACTTC
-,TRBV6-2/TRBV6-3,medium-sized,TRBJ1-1,CASSYSGRAFF,TGTGCCAGCAGTTACTCCGGGAGGGCTTTCTTT
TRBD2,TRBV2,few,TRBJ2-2,CASSDGRPPGELFF,TGTGCCAGCAGTGACGGGAGGCCCCCCGGGGAGCTGTTTTTT
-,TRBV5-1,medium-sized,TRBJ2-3,CASRVQSSTDTQYF,TGCGCCAGCAGAGTGCAATCTAGCACAGATACGCAGTATTTT
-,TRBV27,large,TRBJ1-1,CASSLWGVDTEAFF,TGTGCCAGCAGTCTATGGGGGGTTGACACTGAAGCTTTCTTT
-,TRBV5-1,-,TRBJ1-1,CASSLESRQGWITEAFF,TGCGCCAGCAGCTTGGAGAGTCGGCAGGGTTGGATCACTGAAGCTTTCTTT
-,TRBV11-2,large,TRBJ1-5,CASSLESNQPQHF,TGTGCCAGCAGCTTAGAGAGCAATCAGCCCCAGCATTTT
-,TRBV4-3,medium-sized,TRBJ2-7,CASSQEGVGTYEQYF,TGTGCCAGCAGCCAAGAGGGGGTCGGGACCTACGAGCAGTACTTC
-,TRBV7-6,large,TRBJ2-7,CASSLPNREPYF,TGTGCCAGCAGCCTCCCCAACCGGGAACCGTACTTC
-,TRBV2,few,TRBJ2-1,CASSEGLTSEQFF,TGTGCCAGCAGTGAAGGCCTCACCAGTGAGCAGTTCTTC
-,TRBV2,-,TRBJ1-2,CASSVDLSYGYTF,TGTGCCAGCAGCGTAGACCTATCCTATGGCTACACCTTC